One and the same sample provided the 15 T cell receptor beta chains below, sequenced in a study of control samples from healthy donors and cancer patients. The table came from immunoSEQ multiplex PCR; TCRdb's copy has only in-frame clones and leaves some out. The repertoire holds 100,000 to 150,000 clones, with 85% to 90% as singletons. Sequencing was carried out using blood. The receptors stem from a man aged 30 to 45 in good health.

This sequence joins TRBV13 and TRBJ2-5, with a possible D match to TRBD2 (6 bases). Trimming pared 6 bases from V and 4 bases from J, leaving 9 bases between. CDR1 and CDR2 (germline): PRHDT, FYEKMQ (reference sequence). CDR3 size: 12 residues. The CDR3 region is CASRRGGETQYF. For the CDR3, the DNA is TGTGCCAGCAGGAGGGGAGGAGAGACCCAGTACTTC.

The rearrangement joins TRBV5-1 to TRBJ1-4; D possibly corresponds to TRBD1 (6 bases). V shed 4 bases and J shed 7 bases, with 20 bases lying between them. The germline V gene encodes CDR1 SGHRS and CDR2 YFSETQ. The CDR3 is 16 residues long. The DNA for the CDR3 is TGCGCCAGCAGCCGGCAGGGGCCCCGTGGGAGTGAAAAACTGTTTTTT. It specifies CASSRQGPRGSEKLFF.

The genes are TRBV10-3 and TRBJ2-3; D call uncertain. Trimming took 6 bases from V and 1 from J, leaving 8 bases between them. CDR3 length: 13 residues. Germline V gene sequence: CDR1 ENHRY, CDR2 SYGVKD. Here the CDR3 DNA reads TGTGCCATCAGAGACTGGGGCACAGATACGCAGTATTTT. This translates into CAIRDWGTDTQYF.

This rearrangement joins TRBV19 to TRBJ2-2; 7 nucleotides align to TRBD1. This CDR3 has 15 residues. Germline CDR1 LNHDA, CDR2 SQIVND (reference sequence). J was trimmed by 3 bases and V by 3 bases; bases with no gene match: 4. The CDR3 coding sequence is TGTGCCAGTAGTATCGAGGGGGCCTACACCGGGGAGCTGTTTTTT. Amino acid sequence: CASSIEGAYTGELFF.

The rearrangement links TRBV9 to TRBJ2-7; TRBD2 aligns across 9 bases. Unmatched junction bases numbered 4, after V lost 3 bases and J lost 3 bases. The CDR3 contains 14 residues. Per the germline V gene, CDR1 is SGDLS and CDR2 is YYNGEE. The CDR3 coding sequence is TGTGCCAGCAGCGCCGGGACTAGCAGCTACGAGCAGTACTTC. Translated: CASSAGTSSYEQYF. Drawing the rest from reference TRBV9 and TRBJ2-7, the complete variable domain is DSGVTQTPKHLITATGQRVTLRCSPRSGDLSVYWYQQSLDQGLQFLIQYYNGEERAKGNILERFSAQQFPDLHSELNLSSLELGDSALYFCASSAGTSSYEQYFGPGTRLTVT.

The chain joins TRBV12-3 or TRBV12-4 to TRBJ2-2; D is unclear. The CDR3 runs to 12 residues. The ends were cut back, 4 bases at V and 13 bases at J, with 13 bases in the middle. CDR3 protein: CASSSTLFALFF. Here the CDR3 DNA reads TGTGCCAGCAGTTCAACACTCTTTGCGCTGTTTTTT.

The V gene is TRBV9, the J gene TRBJ1-3; D is undetermined. Between the trimmed V and J ends, which lost 1 base and 2 bases, there was a span of 10 bases. Germline CDR1 reads SGDLS; CDR2 reads YYNGEE. The CDR3 is 15 amino acids. CDR3 in DNA: TGTGCCAGCAGCGTAAGTCCTGGCACTGGAAACACCATATATTTT. The encoded protein is CASSVSPGTGNTIYF. Supplemented by reference TRBV9 and TRBJ1-3, the full variable domain reads DSGVTQTPKHLITATGQRVTLRCSPRSGDLSVYWYQQSLDQGLQFLIQYYNGEERAKGNILERFSAQQFPDLHSELNLSSLELGDSALYFCASSVSPGTGNTIYFGEGSWLTVV.

The chain recombines TRBV5-1 with TRBJ1-1; 7 nucleotides match TRBD1. V lost 4 bases, J lost 3 bases, and 6 bases stayed unmatched. CDR1 and CDR2 (germline): SGHRS, YFSETQ. This CDR3 has 14 residues. Here the CDR3 reads CASSTTGVYTEAFF. CDR3 in DNA: TGCGCCAGCAGCACAACAGGGGTTTACACTGAAGCTTTCTTT. Full variable domain (remainder filled in from reference TRBV5-1 and TRBJ1-1): KAGVTQTPRYLIKTRGQQVTLSCSPISGHRSVSWYQQTPGQGLQFLFEYFSETQRNKGNFPGRFSGRQFSNSRSEMNVSTLELGDSALYLCASSTTGVYTEAFFGQGTRLTVV.

V gene TRBV19 combines with J gene TRBJ1-5, with 7 bases identical to TRBD1. The junction had 6 bases not matched to a gene; V was cut back by 7 bases and J by 3 bases. From germline, CDR1 is LNHDA and CDR2 SQIVND (reference sequence). This CDR3 contains 14 residues. CDR3 coding DNA: TGTGCCAGTACCGCGACAGGGTCCAATCAGCCCCAGCATTTT. This sequence encodes CASTATGSNQPQHF.

The CDR3 spells CASSPPSTAIQYF. In nucleotides, the CDR3 is TGTGCCAGCTCACCACCGTCGACAGCGATTCAGTACTTC. The rearrangement links TRBV18 to TRBJ2-4; D is perhaps TRBD1 (5 bases). The CDR3 runs 13 residues. The V and J ends lost 0 bases and 10 bases respectively, with 10 bases between them. CDR1 is KGHSH and CDR2 is LQKENI in the germline V gene.

This chain joins TRBV7-2 and TRBJ1-1; 8 nucleotides align to TRBD1. After removal of 5 bases from V and 5 bases from J, the junction contained 7 bases not matched to a gene. Germline assignment: CDR1 SGHTA and CDR2 FQGNSA. The CDR3 has 14 amino acids. CDR3 loop: CASSRQGAGTEAFF. The CDR3 nucleotides are TGTGCCAGCAGCCGCCAGGGGGCAGGTACTGAAGCTTTCTTT.

V gene TRBV7-8 combines with J gene TRBJ1-1; 9 bases match TRBD1. The CDR3 totals 16 residues. V was pared by 5 bases and J by 4 bases, with 11 bases of the junction left unmatched. Looked up from germline, CDR1 is SGHVS and CDR2 is FQNEAQ. In nucleotides, the CDR3 is TGTGCCAGCAGCGCCCGGGACAGGGTGAGGGGCACTGAAGCTTTCTTT. Encoded protein: CASSARDRVRGTEAFF.

This chain joins TRBV7-2 and TRBJ1-3; 10 bases map to TRBD1. CDR3 length equals 14 residues. Germline V lookup: CDR1 SGHTA, CDR2 FQGNSA. V trimming: 4 bases; J trimming: 7 bases; junction bases outside the gene matches: 4. CDR3 sequence (DNA): TGTGCCAGCAGCTCGACAGGGGGCATTAACACCATATATTTT. It yields the protein CASSSTGGINTIYF.

The V call is TRBV5-6, the J call TRBJ1-1; a possible D gene is TRBD1 (5 bases). V lost 5 bases and J 7 bases, leaving 12 bases between the germline ends. Germline V CDR1 and CDR2: SGHDT, YYEEEE. The CDR3 is 12 residues long. This chain's CDR3 is CASSTGHFEAFF. The DNA of the CDR3 is TGTGCCAGCAGTACCGGACACTTTGAAGCTTTCTTT.

The CDR3 DNA reads TGTGCCTGGGGGGACAGGGGTGGAGAGACCCAGTACTTC. Translated, it gives CAWGDRGGETQYF. The V and J genes are TRBV30 and TRBJ2-5, with 10 bases fitting TRBD1. Germline values: CDR1 GTSNPN, CDR2 SVGIG (reference sequence). With V trimmed by 5 bases and J by 4 bases, 4 bases remained unmatched. There are 13 residues in the CDR3.